These 4 T cell receptor beta chains came from one sample sequenced in a study of cytomegalovirus exposure and HLA in healthy donors. The PCR employed 60 Vbeta primers together with 13 Jbeta primers. Produced via immunoSEQ multiplex PCR; TCRdb's table is partial and in-frame only. The table records some 180,000 clones, roughly 78% of them present only once. Specimen: PBMCs. These receptors were taken from a woman in her 30s in good health and CMV-seronegative.

The chain joins TRBV19 to TRBJ2-7; D is undetermined. Germline V lookup: CDR1 LNHDA, CDR2 SQIVND (reference sequence). There are 13 residues in the CDR3. V lost 3 bases to trimming and J lost 6 bases, with 12 bases between them. The CDR3 DNA reads TGTGCCAGTAGTATTGGCAGGTCGAGCGAGCAGTACTTC. Translation: CASSIGRSSEQYF. Complete variable domain (other parts from reference TRBV19 and TRBJ2-7): DGGITQSPKYLFRKEGQNVTLSCEQNLNHDAMYWYRQDPGQGLRLIYYSQIVNDFQKGDIAEGYSVSREKKESFPLTVTSAQKNPTAFYLCASSIGRSSEQYFGPGTRLTVT.

This chain connects TRBV7-2 to TRBJ2-7; perhaps TRBD2 as D (6 bases). Trimming cost V 4 bases and J 9 bases, with 25 bases left between them. CDR3 length: 16 residues. The germline V gene has CDR1 SGHTA and CDR2 FQGNSA. The CDR3 coding sequence is TGTGCCAGCAGCTCAAGACTAGTCGTAGACTACGAGCGGCAGTACTTC. Protein sequence: CASSSRLVVDYERQYF.

The V call is TRBV7-9, the J call TRBJ2-3; D is possibly TRBD2 (6 bases). With 5 bases removed from V and 6 bases from J, the gap between germline ends came to 15 bases. CDR3 length equals 14 residues. Germline CDR1 is SEHNR and CDR2 is FQNEAQ (reference sequence). Here the CDR3 DNA reads TGTGCCAGCAGCCCTAGTGGGCTAGCGGATACGCAGTATTTT. This translates into CASSPSGLADTQYF.

The rearrangement joins TRBV7-2 to TRBJ2-1, with TRBD2 identical over 9 bases. The length of the CDR3 is 19 residues. Germline-derived CDR1 and CDR2 are SGHTA and FQGNSA. The trim removed 4 bases at V and 4 bases at J, leaving 17 bases unmatched. The CDR3 DNA reads as TGTGCCAGCAGCTCTAGAGGGGCCCAGCGTAGCGGGGGATACAATGAGCAGTTCTTC. Protein: CASSSRGAQRSGGYNEQFF.